These 31 T cell receptor beta chains share one sample of origin, sequenced in a study of T cell repertoires in cytomegalovirus infection. Their recognized antigens are unknown. MiXCR, run by TCRdb on the reads, gives a single entry per CDR3 protein. The sample has fewer than 900,000 distinct CDR3 sequences, 29% seen once. The sequences come from cultured CD8+ T cells from PBMCs, collected from culture after CMV antigen stimulation. The receptors were gathered from a human donor in good health (CMV status not recorded). Some clones in this sample may be carry-over from other donors' samples.

The rearrangement joins TRBV6-1 to TRBJ1-1, with D unclear. The CDR3 is 16 amino acids. The V and J ends lost 11 bases and 0 bases respectively, with 22 bases between them. Germline V gene data show CDR1 as MNHNS and CDR2 as SASEGT. The CDR3 nucleotides are TGTGCCGTCCCGAGCTGGAAATGGGCCATGAACACTGAAGCTTTCTTT. This translates into CAVPSWKWAMNTEAFF.

This clonotype was seen a few times. This chain links TRBV19 with TRBJ1-5; 7 positions match TRBD1. Germline V gene lookup returns CDR1 LNHDA and CDR2 SQIVND (reference sequence). The CDR3 has 15 amino acids. V shed 7 bases, J shed 3 bases, and the junction held 9 bases outside the gene matches. In nucleotides, the CDR3 is TGTGCCAGTAATTTTGGAGGGGGCCCCAATCAGCCCCAGCATTTT. Amino acid sequence: CASNFGGGPNQPQHF. Full variable domain (outside the CDR3, taken from reference TRBV19 and TRBJ1-5): DGGITQSPKYLFRKEGQNVTLSCEQNLNHDAMYWYRQDPGQGLRLIYYSQIVNDFQKGDIAEGYSVSREKKESFPLTVTSAQKNPTAFYLCASNFGGGPNQPQHFGDGTRLSIL.

Details on this clonotype: The junction shows a germline mismatch at one end, possibly a read error. The rearrangement joins TRBV7-6 to TRBJ1-3; a weak D match, TRBD1 (5 bases). The CDR3 runs to 13 residues. CDR1 is SGHVS, CDR2 FNYEAQ, per germline. The CDR3 region is CASGGAAGNSIYF. The CDR3, as DNA: TGTGCCAGCGGGGGTGCGGCTGGAAACTCCATATATTTT.

V and J are TRBV6-4 and TRBJ1-1; 7 nucleotides line up with TRBD1. J gave up 0 bases and V 5 bases, and 15 bases lay outside the gene matches. CDR3 length: 18 amino acids. Per the germline V gene, CDR1 is MRHNA and CDR2 is SNTAGT. CDR3 sequence (DNA): TGTGCCAGCAGTCCGATCCCCGGGACAGTGCCGTTGAACACTGAAGCTTTCTTT. Protein product: CASSPIPGTVPLNTEAFF.

This sequence joins TRBV12-3 or TRBV12-4 and TRBJ1-6; no reliable D call. The V end was cut by 5 bases, the J end by 6 bases, with 17 bases between. The CDR3 loop spans 16 amino acids. The CDR3 nucleotides read TGTGCCAGCAGTGTCTTATATAGAGGGAGTAATTCACCCCTCCACTTT. This sequence encodes CASSVLYRGSNSPLHF.

The gene calls are TRBV20-1 and TRBJ2-7; tentative D call: TRBD1 (7 bases). Trimming cost V 6 bases and J 0 bases, with 15 bases left between them. This CDR3 comprises 14 residues. CDR1 and CDR2 (germline): DFQATT, SNEGSKA (reference sequence). The CDR3 spells CSAQGQGGSYEQYF. As DNA, the CDR3 is TGCAGTGCGCAGGGGCAGGGGGGCTCCTACGAGCAGTACTTC.

V gene TRBV6-5 combines with J gene TRBJ2-3, with no clear D. Trimming removed 8 bases at V and 7 bases at J, with 13 bases between. CDR1 is MNHEY, CDR2 SVGAGI, per germline. This CDR3 contains 12 residues. CDR3 sequence reads: CASGPNLNTQYF. The CDR3 DNA follows: TGTGCCAGCGGACCCAATTTAAATACGCAGTATTTT.

This chain joins TRBV5-6 and TRBJ2-5; D could derive from TRBD1 or TRBD2 (6 bases each). V was clipped by 2 bases and J by 7 bases, with 18 bases between them. Per germline, CDR1 SGHDT and CDR2 YYEEEE. The CDR3 length is 15 residues. CDR3 in amino acids: CASSFSGATLRTQYF. In DNA form, the CDR3 reads TGTGCCAGCAGCTTCTCGGGGGCCACGTTAAGGACCCAGTACTTC. Looking up the rest from reference TRBV5-6 and TRBJ2-5 gives the full variable domain: DAGVTQSPTHLIKTRGQQVTLRCSPKSGHDTVSWYQQALGQGPQFIFQYYEEEERQRGNFPDRFSGHQFPNYSSELNVNALLLGDSALYLCASSFSGATLRTQYFGPGTRLLVL.

The sample holds a few counts of this clonotype. Written as DNA, the CDR3 is TGTGCCAGCAGTTCCCTCTCTCGCCCCGGGGAGCTGTTTTTT. It encodes CASSSLSRPGELFF. The rearrangement joins TRBV12-3 or TRBV12-4 to TRBJ2-2; D gene uncertain. The CDR3 has 14 residues. Trimming took off 4 bases at V and 6 bases at J, with 12 bases between the two ends.

This clonotype came up a few times. V gene TRBV12-3 or TRBV12-4 combines with J gene TRBJ2-7; D not certain. The CDR3 totals 13 residues. Trimming pared 4 bases from V and 1 base from J, leaving 8 bases between. CDR3 amino acids: CASSYGLSYEQYF. The CDR3 DNA follows: TGTGCCAGCAGTTATGGCCTTTCCTACGAGCAGTACTTC.

The chain carries TRBV5-1 and TRBJ1-5; possible D gene TRBD1, 5 bases. This CDR3 comprises 18 residues. In germline, CDR1 is SGHRS, CDR2 YFSETQ. Trimming stripped 4 bases from V and 0 bases from J, with 20 bases between. The DNA of the CDR3 is TGCGCCAGCAGCCTGGGACCTCGGGCGAAATATAGCAATCAGCCCCAGCATTTT. Translation: CASSLGPRAKYSNQPQHF.

This clonotype showed up just once. J is TRBJ1-1 and V is TRBV5-4; D may be TRBD1 (6 bases). The V end was cut by 2 bases, the J end by 8 bases, with 13 bases between. This CDR3 comprises 13 residues. The germline gives CDR1 SGHNT, CDR2 YYREEE (reference sequence). This CDR3 reads CASSLTGSREAFF. The CDR3 DNA follows: TGTGCCAGCAGCTTAACAGGGAGCAGAGAAGCTTTCTTT.

This clonotype was detected a few times. The rearrangement joins TRBV6-5 to TRBJ2-3; TRBD2 matches at 11 bases. Germline V CDR1 and CDR2: MNHEY, SVGAGI. This CDR3 spans 15 amino acids. The junction had 5 bases not matched to a gene; V was cut back by 4 bases and J by 5 bases. CDR3 coding DNA: TGTGCCAGCAGTTTTAGCGGGGGGGCCGTAGATACGCAGTATTTT. Translation gives CASSFSGGAVDTQYF.

The chain carries TRBV6-1 and TRBJ2-5, with TRBD2 matching 10 bases. The V and J ends lost 1 base and 5 bases, in that order; junction bases with no gene match: 7. Germline V gives CDR1 MNHNS, CDR2 SASEGT. This CDR3 has 16 amino acids. The DNA for the CDR3 is TGTGCCAGCAGTGAAGTTCTAGCGGGGGCCCGGGAGACCCAGTACTTC. This encodes CASSEVLAGARETQYF.

The gene calls are TRBV19 and TRBJ1-2; 8 bases map to TRBD1. From germline, CDR1 is LNHDA and CDR2 SQIVND (reference sequence). With V trimmed by 3 bases and J by 8 bases, 11 bases remained unmatched. CDR3 length: 15 residues. CDR3 sequence reads: CASSIEARGRRGYTF. DNA of the CDR3: TGTGCCAGTAGTATCGAGGCCAGGGGGCGCAGAGGCTACACCTTC.

This rearrangement joins TRBV2 to TRBJ1-2, with D tentatively TRBD1 (6 bases). V lost 9 bases and J lost 4, with 12 bases in between. This CDR3 region has 12 residues. Per the germline V gene, CDR1 is SNHLY and CDR2 is FYNNEI. The CDR3: CARRIGGYGYTF. CDR3 in DNA: TGTGCCAGGCGGATAGGGGGCTATGGCTACACCTTC. The whole variable domain, filled in from reference TRBV2 and TRBJ1-2, reads EPEVTQTPSHQVTQMGQEVILRCVPISNHLYFYWYRQILGQKVEFLVSFYNNEISEKSEIFDDQFSVERPDGSNFTLKIRSTKLEDSAMYFCARRIGGYGYTFGSGTRLTVV.

The chain employs TRBV7-3 and TRBJ1-1; D is uncertain. Germline values: CDR1 SGHTA, CDR2 FQGTGA. Trimming cost V 4 bases and J 11 bases, with 17 bases left between them. The CDR3 has 13 residues. CDR3 loop: CASSSPLQVGAFF. CDR3 sequence (DNA): TGTGCCAGCAGCTCCCCCCTTCAGGTGGGGGCTTTCTTT.

This chain uses TRBV5-1 with TRBJ1-4; 7 bases match TRBD1. V shed 4 bases, J shed 8 bases, and the junction held 14 bases outside the gene matches. The CDR3 is 16 residues long. The germline V gene has CDR1 SGHRS and CDR2 YFSETQ. Here the CDR3 DNA reads TGCGCCAGCAGCCCTGGACAGGCCTTGAATTGGGAAAAACTGTTTTTT. It encodes CASSPGQALNWEKLFF.

This clonotype was counted ten times or more. The V gene is TRBV4-1, the J gene TRBJ1-5, with D perhaps matching TRBD1 (5 bases). CDR3 size: 16 residues. Germline loops: CDR1 MGHRA, CDR2 YSYEKL. The V end was cut by 0 bases, the J end by 2 bases, with 11 bases between. CDR3: CASSQDSLGGNQPQHF. CDR3 in DNA: TGCGCCAGCAGCCAAGATTCTCTGGGGGGCAATCAGCCCCAGCATTTT.

The chain links TRBV27 to TRBJ1-1; 7 nucleotides align to TRBD1. The CDR3 has 13 residues. Germline-derived CDR1 and CDR2 are MNHEY and SMNVEV (reference sequence). V lost 5 bases to trimming and J lost 11 bases; unmatched junction nucleotides: 11. The DNA of the CDR3 is TGTGCCAGCAGTCTACTCACAGGGGCGCTGGCTTTCTTT. Protein product: CASSLLTGALAFF.

Notes on this clonotype: Possible read error: a much larger clone is one base away. The final CDR3 position lacks the conserved phenylalanine or tryptophan, pointing to a likely read error. This chain uses TRBV7-6 with TRBJ2-3; TRBD2 agrees at 8 bases. CDR3 length equals 15 residues. Germline V gives CDR1 SGHVS, CDR2 FNYEAQ. V lost 5 bases, J lost 1 base, and 5 bases stayed unmatched. CDR3 sequence: CASSLSGGRTDTQYS. CDR3 nucleotides: TGTGCCAGCAGCCTAAGCGGGGGACGCACAGATACGCAGTATTCT.

V is TRBV5-5 and J is TRBJ2-1, with 8 bases fitting TRBD2. Germline values: CDR1 SGHKS, CDR2 YYEKEE (reference sequence). The V and J ends lost 2 bases and 6 bases, in that order; junction bases with no gene match: 4. The CDR3 runs 14 residues. CDR3 loop: CASSFERGFNEQFF. The CDR3 bases are TGTGCCAGCAGCTTCGAGCGGGGGTTCAATGAGCAGTTCTTC.

CDR3 amino acids: CASSPAPGQGADEQFF. The CDR3 DNA reads as TGCGCCAGCAGCCCCGCCCCGGGACAGGGGGCCGATGAGCAGTTCTTC. V usage is TRBV4-1 and J usage is TRBJ2-1, with 12 bases lining up with TRBD1. Germline CDR1 and CDR2: MGHRA and YSYEKL. Trimming at V came to 4 bases and at J to 8 bases, leaving 9 bases not matched to a gene. The CDR3 contains 16 residues.

The chain recombines TRBV28 with TRBJ2-6, with 8 nucleotides matching TRBD2. J gave up 4 bases and V 7 bases, and 9 bases lay outside the gene matches. The CDR3 length is 16 residues. Germline V gives CDR1 MDHEN, CDR2 SYDVKM. The CDR3 region has the DNA TGTGCCAGCAAGTTCCCGGGGGGGCCGGGGGCCAACGTCCTGACTTTC. Residues: CASKFPGGPGANVLTF.

In this sample, this clonotype turned up a few times. This chain uses TRBV5-4 with TRBJ1-1, with TRBD1 as a possible D gene (6 bases). This CDR3 contains 13 residues. Germline CDR1 and CDR2: SGHNT and YYREEE (reference sequence). The V and J ends lost 6 bases and 3 bases respectively, with 12 bases between them. This chain's CDR3 is CASTQWGHTEAFF. CDR3 DNA sequence: TGTGCCAGCACCCAATGGGGGCACACTGAAGCTTTCTTT.

CDR3 bases: TGTGCCAGCACCGACCCGGGGGCCTATTATGGCTACACCTTC. Encoded protein: CASTDPGAYYGYTF. This chain uses TRBV6-1 with TRBJ1-2, with D tentatively TRBD1 (6 bases). V shed 7 bases and J shed 5 bases, with 17 bases lying between them. The CDR3 length is 14 residues. Germline CDR1 is MNHNS and CDR2 is SASEGT.

The rearrangement joins TRBV7-9 to TRBJ2-2, with D perhaps being TRBD1 or TRBD2 (7 bases each). This CDR3 is 17 amino acids long. The ends were cut back, 1 base at V and 4 bases at J, with 16 bases in the middle. Germline V gene data show CDR1 as SEHNR and CDR2 as FQNEAQ (reference sequence). The chain's CDR3 is CASSLERDSKFTGELFF. The CDR3 bases are TGTGCCAGCAGCTTAGAGCGGGACAGCAAATTCACCGGGGAGCTGTTTTTT.

The chain links TRBV9 to TRBJ2-1, with D perhaps matching TRBD2 (6 bases). This CDR3 contains 16 residues. Per germline, CDR1 SGDLS and CDR2 YYNGEE. Trimming left V 3 bases short and J 1 base short, with 14 bases between. CDR3 sequence reads: CASSAYGTVSYNEQFF. CDR3 in DNA: TGTGCCAGCAGCGCGTACGGGACTGTTTCCTACAATGAGCAGTTCTTC.

Here the CDR3 DNA reads TGTGCCAGCAGTGAAAACAGGGGGTTCTACTATGGCTACACCTTC. Translating gives CASSENRGFYYGYTF. The J gene is TRBJ1-2, the V gene TRBV6-1; 8 bases fit TRBD1. CDR3 size: 15 residues. Trimming at V came to 2 bases and at J to 3 bases, leaving 5 bases not matched to a gene. Germline V gene data show CDR1 as MNHNS and CDR2 as SASEGT.

The CDR3 sequence: CASSSEWGKIYGYTF. The CDR3 bases are TGTGCCAGCAGCTCAGAATGGGGCAAGATCTATGGCTACACCTTC. The chain combines TRBV7-9 with TRBJ1-2, with a tentative D call TRBD1 (5 bases). The V end lost 4 bases, the J end lost 4 bases, and 16 bases lay between the germline ends. The CDR3 extends over 15 amino acids. Germline lookup yields CDR1 SEHNR and CDR2 FQNEAQ (reference sequence).

At least ten counts were recorded for this clonotype. The chain has TRBV10-3 and TRBJ2-4, with D perhaps given as TRBD1 or TRBD2 (5 bases each). V was clipped by 1 base and J by 7 bases, with 17 bases between them. CDR3 length: 16 residues. The germline V gene has CDR1 ENHRY and CDR2 SYGVKD. CDR3 protein: CAISELGPGSSNIQYF. The CDR3 nucleotides are TGTGCCATCAGTGAGTTAGGTCCAGGGAGCTCGAACATTCAGTACTTC.